This TCR beta chain was found in a study of T cells after posttransplantation cyclophosphamide. General study points: Recipient CMV seropositivity and CMV reactivation strongly tracked TRB clonality. Tissue-infiltrating T cells from skin or gut overlapped little with blood T cells. Donor-recipient repertoire similarity was low at 1-2 months, rising over year one.

V dropped 2 bases and J dropped 4 bases, with 11 bases sitting between them. CDR1 and CDR2 from the germline V gene are MNHEY and SVGEGT. The CDR3 loop spans 15 amino acids. Using immunoSEQ multiplex PCR, the repertoire was profiled, and TCRdb retains in-frame clones only, with some absent. The data show approximately 2,600 clones, none appearing only once, with about 9% held by the ten largest. Busulfan-fludarabine conditioning, marrow transplant, and cyclophosphamide on days +3 and +4 were administered. This clone was seen repeatedly, ten times or more. The antigen is unknown. This receptor was taken from a female patient aged 50 to 60 who received an allogeneic stem cell transplant from a related donor, was CMV-positive, and had no GVHD. The graft donor may be the source of some T cells. The specimen comprised PBMCs, sampled 32 days after allogeneic stem cell transplant with posttransplant cyclophosphamide. This rearrangement joins TRBV6-2 or TRBV6-3 to TRBJ2-2; D perhaps matches TRBD1 (5 bases). CDR3 loop: CASSYGRVGTGELFF. CDR3 DNA: TGTGCCAGCAGTTACGGCAGGGTGGGCACCGGGGAGCTGTTTTTT.